The clone carrying this TCR beta chain was found a few times. The target antigen is unknown. The data were taken from a study of blood T cells in healthy people across ages. The length of the CDR3 is 12 residues. Germline values: CDR1 MNHEY, CDR2 SMNVEV (reference sequence). With a J-beta primer mix and a sample-barcoded 5' primer, a second PCR ran about 7 to 11 cycles. MiXCR, applied by TCRdb to the 5' RACE reads, yields one record per CDR3 protein. The top ten clones hold 3.6% of a sample with 550,000 to 750,000 distinct CDR3 sequences, around a fifth of them seen once. Study results and caveats: The study found more naive CD4+ cells and higher diversity in long-lived than aged donors.

The clonotype comes from a man between 65 and 79 years old in good health. Input material: blood. This chain uses TRBV27 with TRBJ2-5; tentatively, D is TRBD2 (5 bases). The J call may be faulty, since TRBJ2-1 better matches the DNA end. Here the CDR3 reads CASRALAGEQFF. In DNA, the CDR3 is TGTGCCAGCAGAGCGCTAGCAGGTGAGCAGTTCTTC.